This T cell receptor (beta chain) originates from a study of tissue T cells after allogeneic stem cell transplantation. Findings of the study overall: TCR repertoires tracked anatomic similarity, regardless of disease or transplant status.

This clone has a single count. The antigen remains unidentified. The gene symbols are mouse symbols. Read data end 1 residue before the CDR3 end; the end is taken from the germline J gene. Other nucleotide sequences in the sample specify the same CDR3. Only in-frame clones appear in the TCRdb table, and some are missing; sequencing was by immunoSEQ multiplex PCR. The table records fewer than 3,000 clones, around 40% of them present only once. Time point described: mouse harvest day 14 after allogeneic transplant. Tail vein injection delivered 10^7 T-cell-depleted bone marrow cells and 10^6 splenic CD5+ T cells. The CDR3 runs to 14 residues. The V end lost 3 bases, the J end lost 0 bases, and 5 bases lay between the germline ends. In germline, CDR1 is KGHPV, CDR2 FQNQEV (reference sequence).

The sample comprised gut tissue. The rearrangement links TRBV26 to TRBJ1-4; D is ambiguous. This receptor was taken from a female BALB/c mouse given C57BL/6 T cells with graft-versus-host disease after an allogeneic hematopoietic cell transplant. CDR3 DNA, as far as it was read: TGTGCCAGCAGTCTCCAGATTTCCAACGAAAGATTATTT. Amino acid sequence: CASSLQISNERLF. The whole CDR3 region reads CASSLQISNERLFF.